This T cell receptor beta chain is from a study of molecular identifiers for immune sequencing clone quantification. Findings of the study overall: Clones that had above 20 RNA copies took up over 99% of effector molecules but under 1% in naive cells.

With RNA at 10%, 30% or 50%, naive CD8 libraries came from roughly 20,000 to 1,000,000 sorted cells. Naive CD8 T cells were sorted, and the gate applied was CD8+CD4-CCR7+CD45RA+. Germline CDR1 reads LNHDA; CDR2 reads SQIVND (reference sequence). CDR3 length: 15 residues. The V end lost 6 bases, the J end lost 2 bases, and 14 bases lay between the germline ends. This clonotype was seen more than once but under ten times. The antigen remains unidentified. From the PCR reads, TCRdb called clonotypes with MiXCR, one entry per CDR3 protein. The sample contains approximately 630,000 distinct CDR3 sequences, around 25% of which appear only once.

This clonotype was sampled from a human donor in good health. Some libraries in this study had Jurkat cell RNA spiked in. The gene calls are TRBV19 and TRBJ1-5; D ambiguous. Material for sequencing was naive CD8+ T cells from blood, with Jurkat cell RNA spiked in. Subset reported: FACS-sorted CD8+CD4-CCR7+CD45RA+ naive T cells. Written as DNA, the CDR3 is TGTGCCAGTAGGTATTGGGGTATCGGCAATCAGCCCCAGCATTTT. This gives the protein CASRYWGIGNQPQHF.